Included here is one T cell receptor (beta chain) sequence, with context. The record originates from a study of blood T cell repertoires in COVID-19. This CDR3 spans 17 amino acids. CDR1 and CDR2 (germline): KGHDR, SFDVKD. V dropped 3 bases and J dropped 2; count of bases not matched to a gene: 4. TCRdb keeps only in-frame clones here, not all; method: immunoSEQ multiplex PCR. Here the sample spans 180,000 or so clones, roughly 82% being singletons. The sequence derives from a man aged 45-60 years who had recovered from COVID-19. Sample: PBMCs or T cells enriched from blood (not recorded which). The chain is built from TRBV24-1 and TRBJ2-6; 9 nucleotides line up with TRBD1. The CDR3 bases are TGTGCCACCAGTGATACGGGACAGGGTACTGGGGCCAACGTCCTGACTTTC. It yields the protein CATSDTGQGTGANVLTF.